A single sample is the source of the 28 T cell receptor beta chains below, sequenced in a study of blood T cell repertoires in COVID-19. The data were produced by immunoSEQ multiplex PCR, yet TCRdb's version contains in-frame clones alone and is incomplete. The sample shows a few hundred thousand clones, over 80% of them seen only once. Material: PBMCs or T cells enriched from blood (not recorded which). All receptors come from a man aged 25-40 years who had recovered from COVID-19.

V usage is TRBV27 and J usage is TRBJ2-6, with D perhaps TRBD2 (6 bases). The germline V gene has CDR1 MNHEY and CDR2 SMNVEV (reference sequence). The CDR3 is made up of 15 amino acids. V gave up 3 bases and J gave up 1 base, with 7 bases separating them. CDR3 in amino acids: CASSFGGSGANVLTF. The CDR3 DNA reads TGTGCCAGCAGTTTTGGGGGGTCTGGGGCCAACGTCCTGACTTTC.

This clone appeared a single time. The rearrangement links TRBV7-9 to TRBJ2-1; D remains unclear. V gave up 2 bases and J gave up 9 bases, with 8 bases separating them. Looked up from germline, CDR1 is SEHNR and CDR2 is FQNEAQ (reference sequence). This CDR3 has 12 residues. Here the CDR3 DNA reads TGTGCCAGCAGCTTACAGTATCGTGAGCAGTTCTTC. It specifies CASSLQYREQFF.

This clone appeared a few times. CDR3 protein: CASGYRGRGQPQHF. CDR3 sequence (DNA): TGTGCCAGTGGCTACAGGGGGCGCGGTCAGCCCCAGCATTTT. The chain combines TRBV19 with TRBJ1-5, with 9 bases lining up with TRBD1. The CDR3 runs to 14 residues. Per the germline V gene, CDR1 is LNHDA and CDR2 is SQIVND (reference sequence). Trimming at V came to 8 bases and at J to 6 bases, leaving 8 bases not matched to a gene.

J is TRBJ1-6 and V is TRBV27; 7 nucleotides align to TRBD1. Germline loops: CDR1 MNHEY, CDR2 SMNVEV (reference sequence). V gave up 3 bases and J gave up 9 bases; unmatched junction bases: 5. The CDR3 is 14 residues long. As DNA, the CDR3 is TGTGCCAGCAGTTTGGAGGGGGCGTTTTCACCCCTCCACTTT. Translation: CASSLEGAFSPLHF.

The V call is TRBV5-5, the J call TRBJ2-1; the D is unclear. V lost 0 bases and J lost 0, with 10 bases in between. The CDR3 loop spans 16 amino acids. CDR1 SGHKS and CDR2 YYEKEE come from the germline V gene (reference sequence). The CDR3 region is CASSLGLVSSYNEQFF. The CDR3 region has the DNA TGTGCCAGCAGCTTGGGTCTCGTTAGCTCCTACAATGAGCAGTTCTTC.

The chain couples TRBV27 to TRBJ1-5; D gene unclear. The CDR3 is 13 amino acids. V was clipped by 0 bases and J by 6 bases, with 6 bases between them. Germline-derived CDR1 and CDR2 are MNHEY and SMNVEV (reference sequence). In nucleotides, the CDR3 is TGTGCCAGCAGTTTATCCGGGGTTCAGCCCCAGCATTTT. Its translation is CASSLSGVQPQHF.

This chain links TRBV11-2 with TRBJ2-7, with D maybe TRBD2 (6 bases). Looked up from germline, CDR1 is SGHAT and CDR2 is FQNNGV. The V end was cut by 1 base, the J end by 3 bases, with 16 bases between. The CDR3 extends over 16 amino acids. The CDR3 bases are TGTGCCAGCAGCTTAGGAGGAGGGTTTGGTGACTACGAGCAGTACTTC. It yields the protein CASSLGGGFGDYEQYF.

The V call is TRBV27, the J call TRBJ1-2; D not resolved. The CDR3 is 12 residues long. The germline CDR1 and CDR2 sequences are MNHEY and SMNVEV (reference sequence). V shed 3 bases and J shed 7 bases, with 9 bases lying between them. The CDR3 here is CASSFSGGGYTF. In DNA form, the CDR3 reads TGTGCCAGCAGTTTCTCGGGTGGTGGCTACACCTTC.

This chain joins TRBV6-2 or TRBV6-3 and TRBJ2-2, with TRBD1 matching 10 bases. The CDR3 totals 16 residues. Looked up from germline, CDR1 is MNHEY and CDR2 is SVGEGT. V lost 2 bases and J lost 5; bases outside the gene matches: 5. Here the CDR3 DNA reads TGTGCCAGCAGTTACCGACAGGGGGCCGGAACCGGGGAGCTGTTTTTT. Protein product: CASSYRQGAGTGELFF.

The chain joins TRBV11-2 to TRBJ2-1; D may be TRBD2 (7 bases). Germline assignment: CDR1 SGHAT and CDR2 FQNNGV. The CDR3 is 15 amino acids. V was pared by 6 bases and J by 7 bases, with 19 bases between. The CDR3 region has the DNA TGTGCCAGCAGATCCCCCGGGGGGCGTGGGAATGAGCAGTTCTTC. Amino acid sequence: CASRSPGGRGNEQFF.

This clone was counted a few times. V and J are TRBV11-2 and TRBJ1-1; D gene uncertain. CDR3 length: 15 amino acids. V was trimmed by 3 bases and J by 1 base, leaving 12 bases between them. Germline CDR1 reads SGHAT; CDR2 reads FQNNGV. The CDR3 DNA reads as TGTGCCAGCAGCTTTGCCCGGGGTCGGAACACTGAAGCTTTCTTT. Residues: CASSFARGRNTEAFF. Together with reference TRBV11-2 and TRBJ1-1, the CDR3 gives the full variable domain: EAGVAQSPRYKIIEKRQSVAFWCNPISGHATLYWYQQILGQGPKLLIQFQNNGVVDDSQLPKDRFSAERLKGVDSTLKIQPAKLEDSAVYLCASSFARGRNTEAFFGQGTRLTVV.

The chain uses TRBV5-1 and TRBJ2-3; 8 nucleotides align to TRBD2. This CDR3 spans 14 amino acids. Germline-derived CDR1 and CDR2 are SGHRS and YFSETQ. The V gene end was trimmed by 7 bases and the J gene end by 4 bases; junction bases not matched to a gene: 8. In DNA, the CDR3 is TGCGCCAGCGGTTGGACTAGCATGGCAGATACGCAGTATTTT. Its protein is CASGWTSMADTQYF.

CDR3 residues: CASSQEGIRGEKLFF. The CDR3 DNA reads as TGTGCCAGCAGCCAAGAAGGGATACGAGGGGAAAAACTGTTTTTT. The gene calls are TRBV14 and TRBJ1-4, with unresolved D. The CDR3 extends over 15 amino acids. The germline V and J ends were trimmed by 0 bases and 8 bases, with 13 bases remaining between them. Germline-derived CDR1 and CDR2 are SGHDN and FVKESK.

The chain couples TRBV15 to TRBJ1-1; D gene unclear. This CDR3 is built from 14 residues. Germline values: CDR1 LNHNV, CDR2 YYDKDF (reference sequence). Trimming took 0 bases from V and 1 from J, leaving 6 bases between them. CDR3 nucleotides: TGTGCCACCAGCAGAGACGCCGGGAACACTGAAGCTTTCTTT. Amino acids: CATSRDAGNTEAFF.

There are a few counts of this clone. V usage is TRBV9 and J usage is TRBJ2-5, with a tentative D call TRBD1 (6 bases). Germline CDR1 is SGDLS and CDR2 is YYNGEE. The germline V and J ends were trimmed by 4 bases and 5 bases, with 21 bases remaining between them. The CDR3 consists of 16 residues. CDR3 sequence: CASSPLRGFAEETQYF. The CDR3 coding sequence is TGTGCCAGCAGCCCCCTGAGGGGGTTCGCGGAGGAGACCCAGTACTTC.

This CDR3 reads CASSIDHGGGGQETQYF. The CDR3 region has the DNA TGTGCCAGTAGTATAGATCACGGGGGAGGGGGTCAAGAGACCCAGTACTTC. The chain links TRBV19 to TRBJ2-5; tentatively, D is TRBD2 (7 bases). Germline V gene data show CDR1 as LNHDA and CDR2 as SQIVND (reference sequence). This CDR3 contains 17 residues. The V end lost 0 bases, the J end lost 2 bases, and 16 bases lay between the germline ends.

V gene TRBV13 combines with J gene TRBJ2-1; 11 nucleotides line up with TRBD1. This CDR3 has 14 residues. Per the germline V gene, CDR1 is PRHDT and CDR2 is FYEKMQ (reference sequence). V lost 4 bases, J lost 6 bases, and 2 bases stayed unmatched. CDR3 in amino acids: CASSSGTGGNEQFF. The CDR3 bases are TGTGCCAGCAGCTCCGGGACAGGGGGCAATGAGCAGTTCTTC.

The genes are TRBV30 and TRBJ2-3; D is perhaps TRBD1 (6 bases). Germline CDR1 is GTSNPN and CDR2 is SVGIG (reference sequence). The V end lost 0 bases, the J end lost 0 bases, and 7 bases lay between the germline ends. The CDR3 covers 14 residues. The CDR3 region has the DNA TGTGCCTGGAGTGTAGGACAGAGCACAGATACGCAGTATTTT. Amino acid sequence: CAWSVGQSTDTQYF.

This chain links TRBV27 with TRBJ2-5; TRBD2 might be the D (6 bases). Between the trimmed V and J ends, which lost 5 bases and 5 bases, there was a span of 15 bases. The V gene's germline CDR1 is MNHEY and CDR2 SMNVEV (reference sequence). The CDR3 is 14 residues long. Here the CDR3 reads CASSGGDLDETQYF. The CDR3 nucleotides read TGTGCCAGCAGTGGAGGGGATCTTGACGAGACCCAGTACTTC.

CDR3 DNA: TGTGCCAGCAGCTTGGCCGGGGGGGACTATTCTTCCGAGCAGTACTTC. It specifies CASSLAGGDYSSEQYF. The chain joins TRBV5-4 to TRBJ2-7, with 8 bases identical to TRBD2. CDR1 SGHNT and CDR2 YYREEE come from the germline V gene (reference sequence). This CDR3 has 16 amino acids. Germline trimming cut 0 bases from V and 6 bases from J; bases unmatched to any gene: 11.

The chain is built from TRBV25-1 and TRBJ2-7, with a tentative D call TRBD2 (5 bases). Trimming took off 1 base at V and 5 bases at J, with 12 bases between the two ends. This CDR3 is built from 14 residues. The germline CDR1 and CDR2 sequences are MGHDK and SYGVNS. The CDR3 DNA follows: TGTGCCAGCAGTGAATTTGAGGGTCCGGACGAGCAGTACTTC. Translated: CASSEFEGPDEQYF.

The J gene is TRBJ2-2, the V gene TRBV19; possibly TRBD1 for D (5 bases). The CDR3 consists of 14 residues. V was pared by 4 bases and J by 5 bases, with 11 bases between. Germline-derived CDR1 and CDR2 are LNHDA and SQIVND (reference sequence). The CDR3 DNA follows: TGTGCCAGTAGTACAGGGTTTAATACCGGGGAGCTGTTTTTT. Amino acid sequence: CASSTGFNTGELFF.

The chain carries TRBV11-2 and TRBJ2-1; D possibly corresponds to TRBD2 (6 bases). Trimming left V 2 bases short and J 4 bases short, with 15 bases between. Germline loops: CDR1 SGHAT, CDR2 FQNNGV. The CDR3 has 16 amino acids. The CDR3 bases are TGTGCCAGCAGCTTACCCCGCGCTAGCGTTTACAATGAGCAGTTCTTC. This sequence encodes CASSLPRASVYNEQFF.

This rearrangement joins TRBV19 to TRBJ2-1; the match to TRBD1 covers 8 bases. CDR3 length equals 13 residues. With V trimmed by 7 bases and J by 3 bases, 2 bases remained unmatched. CDR1 is LNHDA, CDR2 SQIVND, per germline (reference sequence). CDR3 loop: CASTGQGYNEQFF. The CDR3 region has the DNA TGTGCCAGTACTGGACAGGGCTACAATGAGCAGTTCTTC.

This clone was seen more than once but under ten times. The chain is built from TRBV30 and TRBJ2-1; 7 bases align to TRBD2. The CDR3 totals 14 residues. Germline trimming cut 5 bases from V and 2 bases from J; bases unmatched to any gene: 6. Germline-derived CDR1 and CDR2 are GTSNPN and SVGIG (reference sequence). CDR3 sequence reads: CAWSGLAAYNEQFF. CDR3 nucleotide sequence: TGTGCCTGGTCGGGGCTAGCGGCCTACAATGAGCAGTTCTTC.

The rearrangement uses TRBV13 and TRBJ2-3; 9 nucleotides match TRBD2. Trimming took 5 bases from V and 0 from J; bases not matched to a gene: 12. The V gene's germline CDR1 is PRHDT and CDR2 FYEKMQ (reference sequence). The CDR3 has 18 residues. CDR3 nucleotides: TGTGCCAGCAGCCCACCTAGCGGGATTATCCCTAGCACAGATACGCAGTATTTT. Protein: CASSPPSGIIPSTDTQYF.

The chain links TRBV4-3 to TRBJ1-2; D is unresolved. CDR1 is LGHNA and CDR2 is YSLEER in the germline V gene. The CDR3 spans 15 residues. Trimming removed 2 bases at V and 7 bases at J, with 17 bases between. In DNA form, the CDR3 reads TGCGCCAGCAGCCAAAGGCCCTGGTCCCCAGGTGGCTACACCTTC. Amino acid sequence: CASSQRPWSPGGYTF.

In this sample, this clone turned up once. The CDR3 region has the DNA TGTGCCAGTAGTATCCCCCCTGAGTATAGCAATCAGCCCCAGCATTTT. Protein sequence: CASSIPPEYSNQPQHF. This chain joins TRBV19 and TRBJ1-5; D is uncertain. CDR1 and CDR2 (germline): LNHDA, SQIVND (reference sequence). This CDR3 is built from 16 residues. Trimming left V 3 bases short and J 0 bases short, with 12 bases between.